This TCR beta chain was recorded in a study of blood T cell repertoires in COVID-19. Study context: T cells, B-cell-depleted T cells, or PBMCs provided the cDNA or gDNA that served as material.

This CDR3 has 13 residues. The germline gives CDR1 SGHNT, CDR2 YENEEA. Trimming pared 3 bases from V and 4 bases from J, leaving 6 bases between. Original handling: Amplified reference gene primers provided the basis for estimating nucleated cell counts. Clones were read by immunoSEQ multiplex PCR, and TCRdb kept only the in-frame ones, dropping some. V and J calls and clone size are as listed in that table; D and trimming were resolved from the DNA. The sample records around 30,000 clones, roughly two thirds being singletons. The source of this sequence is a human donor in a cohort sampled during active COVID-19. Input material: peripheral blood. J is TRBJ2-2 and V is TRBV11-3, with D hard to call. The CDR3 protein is CASSFVSTGELFF. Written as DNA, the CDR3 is TGTGCCAGCAGCTTCGTGAGCACCGGGGAGCTGTTTTTT.